Detailed here is one T cell receptor beta chain. Authors' analysis steps: How many nucleated cells were present was estimated from reference gene primer amplification. The assay was immunoSEQ multiplex PCR, and TCRdb's table has in-frame clones only and misses some. That table gives V, J and clone size, and the DNA gave D and trimming. Here the sample spans 230,000 or so clones, about 90% being singletons. This sample stems from a study of blood T cell repertoires in COVID-19. Study-wide background: Both acute and convalescent COVID-19 samples were obtained from the United States, Italy and Spain. PBMCs, B-cell-depleted T cells, or T cells were the source of the cDNA or gDNA that made up the material.

This CDR3 is 15 amino acids long. Trimming took 0 bases from V and 6 from J, leaving 10 bases between them. The germline gives CDR1 SGHNT, CDR2 YYREEE (reference sequence). The TCR comes from a man aged 35 to 55 with active or convalescent COVID-19. The chain uses TRBV5-4 and TRBJ1-6; no definite D call. The specimen was peripheral blood. The CDR3 loop reads CASSLASGFNSPLHF. The CDR3 region has the DNA TGTGCCAGCAGCTTGGCCTCGGGATTTAATTCACCCCTCCACTTT.